This passage covers 32 T cell receptor beta chains from one sample sequenced in a study of T cell responses to AZD1222 COVID-19 vaccine. Assay: immunoSEQ multiplex PCR; the TCRdb copy retains only in-frame clones and omits some. Of about 64,000 clones listed, about 93% are singletons. Sequenced here: peripheral blood, sampled 28 days after the second dose of the MenACWY control vaccine. Source of these receptors: an adult who received the MenACWY meningococcal vaccine as a control.

The rearrangement links TRBV7-9 to TRBJ1-4, with 7 bases matching TRBD1. Germline values: CDR1 SEHNR, CDR2 FQNEAQ (reference sequence). This CDR3 region has 15 residues. V was clipped by 5 bases and J by 2 bases; unmatched bases: 5. CDR3 sequence reads: CASSIPGGTNEKLFF. In DNA form, the CDR3 reads TGTGCCAGCAGCATACCAGGGGGTACTAATGAAAAACTGTTTTTT.

The chain joins TRBV28 to TRBJ1-6; no definite D call. V was clipped by 2 bases and J by 0 bases, with 11 bases between them. CDR1 MDHEN and CDR2 SYDVKM come from the germline V gene. The CDR3 sequence is 17 residues long. CDR3 residues: CASSLQSWVSYNSPLHF. CDR3 nucleotides: TGTGCCAGCAGTTTACAGTCTTGGGTCTCCTATAATTCACCCCTCCACTTT. The variable domain in full, with the rest retrieved from reference TRBV28 and TRBJ1-6, is DVKVTQSSRYLVKRTGEKVFLECVQDMDHENMFWYRQDPGLGLRLIYFSYDVKMKEKGDIPEGYSVSREKKERFSLILESASTNQTSMYLCASSLQSWVSYNSPLHFGNGTRLTVT.

This chain links TRBV24-1 with TRBJ2-5; D is unresolved. Deletions cut 6 bases from V and 0 bases from J, with 10 bases between. The CDR3 length is 14 residues. CDR1 is KGHDR and CDR2 is SFDVKD in the germline V gene. The CDR3 coding sequence is TGTGCCACCAGTCACACAGAGTACCAAGAGACCCAGTACTTC. Translated, it gives CATSHTEYQETQYF.

The chain employs TRBV28 and TRBJ1-2, with 7 nucleotides matching TRBD1. The CDR3 length is 13 residues. With V trimmed by 8 bases and J by 3 bases, 6 bases remained unmatched. Germline V gene lookup returns CDR1 MDHEN and CDR2 SYDVKM. The CDR3, as DNA: TGTGCCAGCGAACAGGGGAGGTACTATGGCTACACCTTC. Its protein product is CASEQGRYYGYTF.

V and J are TRBV10-2 and TRBJ1-5, with no clear D. The CDR3 length is 15 residues. V lost 3 bases to trimming and J lost 2 bases, with 11 bases between them. Germline assignment: CDR1 WSHSY and CDR2 SAAADI. CDR3: CASSDVDKGNQPQHF. CDR3 nucleotides: TGCGCCAGCAGTGATGTGGATAAGGGCAATCAGCCCCAGCATTTT.

The chain couples TRBV5-5 to TRBJ2-7, with 7 bases identical to TRBD2. The germline V gene encodes CDR1 SGHKS and CDR2 YYEKEE (reference sequence). Germline trimming cut 6 bases from V and 6 bases from J; bases unmatched to any gene: 12. The CDR3 consists of 14 residues. The CDR3, as DNA: TGTGCCAGCATGGGGGGAGGGGCGAAAGTCGAGCAGTACTTC. Encoded protein: CASMGGGAKVEQYF.

The rearrangement joins TRBV24-1 to TRBJ2-5; 8 positions agree with TRBD1. Trimming took 2 bases from V and 5 from J; bases not matched to a gene: 9. CDR1 and CDR2 from the germline V gene are KGHDR and SFDVKD. This CDR3 region has 16 residues. In nucleotides, the CDR3 is TGTGCCACCAGTGATTCGAGGACAGGGTGGAGGGAGACCCAGTACTTC. It yields the protein CATSDSRTGWRETQYF.

The rearrangement links TRBV4-1 to TRBJ2-7; unclear D gene. Germline-derived CDR1 and CDR2 are MGHRA and YSYEKL. The CDR3 has 16 amino acids. With 0 bases removed from V and 2 bases from J, the gap between germline ends came to 14 bases. The CDR3 coding sequence is TGCGCCAGCAGCCAAGAGAGGTTCCCGTACGCCTACGAGCAGTACTTC. Its translation: CASSQERFPYAYEQYF.

The J gene is TRBJ2-7, the V gene TRBV28, with 7 bases matching TRBD2. The germline V gene encodes CDR1 MDHEN and CDR2 SYDVKM. The ends lost 8 bases at V and 5 bases at J; junction bases unmatched: 15. The CDR3 covers 15 residues. CDR3 bases: TGTGCCAGCCGGGGTGAAGGATTCCGGGGGGACGAGCAGTACTTC. It specifies CASRGEGFRGDEQYF. Variable domain in full (rest from reference TRBV28 and TRBJ2-7): DVKVTQSSRYLVKRTGEKVFLECVQDMDHENMFWYRQDPGLGLRLIYFSYDVKMKEKGDIPEGYSVSREKKERFSLILESASTNQTSMYLCASRGEGFRGDEQYFGPGTRLTVT.

V gene TRBV2 combines with J gene TRBJ1-5, with a weak D call TRBD1 (6 bases). The V end lost 6 bases, the J end lost 0 bases, and 12 bases lay between the germline ends. CDR1 is SNHLY and CDR2 is FYNNEI in the germline V gene. The CDR3 contains 15 residues. CDR3 sequence: CASRVGTISNQPQHF. The CDR3 DNA is TGTGCCAGCAGGGTTGGGACAATTAGCAATCAGCCCCAGCATTTT.

This chain uses TRBV29-1 with TRBJ1-1; D is possibly TRBD1 (5 bases). Germline V gives CDR1 SQVTM, CDR2 ANQGSEA. V dropped 4 bases and J dropped 4 bases, with 13 bases sitting between them. CDR3 length: 13 residues. This chain's CDR3 is CSVGEAGGTEAFF. The CDR3 nucleotides are TGCAGCGTTGGGGAGGCCGGGGGCACTGAAGCTTTCTTT.

This chain uses TRBV7-9 with TRBJ2-3; D tentatively fits TRBD1 or TRBD2 (6 bases each). This CDR3 region has 16 residues. CDR1 is SEHNR, CDR2 FQNEAQ, per germline (reference sequence). V gave up 5 bases and J gave up 4 bases, with 19 bases separating them. The CDR3 sequence is CASSPRGVGVADTQYF. CDR3 bases: TGTGCCAGCAGCCCAAGGGGGGTTGGAGTCGCAGATACGCAGTATTTT.

The V call is TRBV2, the J call TRBJ2-7; D unclear. Trimming stripped 8 bases from V and 2 bases from J, with 10 bases between. The CDR3 consists of 12 residues. The germline CDR1 and CDR2 sequences are SNHLY and FYNNEI. CDR3 DNA: TGTGCCAGCCAAGTTAGGACCTACGAGCAGTACTTC. Translating it yields CASQVRTYEQYF. Full variable domain (rest looked up from reference TRBV2 and TRBJ2-7): EPEVTQTPSHQVTQMGQEVILRCVPISNHLYFYWYRQILGQKVEFLVSFYNNEISEKSEIFDDQFSVERPDGSNFTLKIRSTKLEDSAMYFCASQVRTYEQYFGPGTRLTVT.

About this clone itself: Possible read error: a much larger clone is one base away. The genes are TRBV2 and TRBJ1-6, with 9 nucleotides matching TRBD1. CDR1 and CDR2 (germline): SNHLY, FYNNEI. V shed 5 bases, J shed 12 bases, and the junction held 11 bases outside the gene matches. The length of the CDR3 is 15 residues. CDR3 bases: TGTGCCAGCAGTATCGGACAGGGGTTCGGTTTACCCCTCCACTTT. It encodes CASSIGQGFGLPLHF.

As DNA, the CDR3 is TGTGCCAGCAGCCCCCGGACAGTCTTGCCGGTGGACACCTTC. Encoded protein: CASSPRTVLPVDTF. J is TRBJ1-2 and V is TRBV5-4; weak D call: TRBD1 (6 bases). Trimming left V 4 bases short and J 12 bases short, with 22 bases between. This CDR3 contains 14 residues. Germline V lookup: CDR1 SGHNT, CDR2 YYREEE (reference sequence).

DNA of the CDR3: TGTGCCACGTCGGAGGGGGGCACTGAAGCTTTCTTT. Translated: CATSEGGTEAFF. The chain is built from TRBV6-6 and TRBJ1-1, with D possibly being TRBD1 (6 bases). The germline V and J ends were trimmed by 10 bases and 4 bases, with 13 bases remaining between them. The CDR3 extends over 12 amino acids. From germline, CDR1 is MNHNY and CDR2 SVGAGI (reference sequence).

This clone has only one observation. This chain links TRBV6-5 with TRBJ1-5, with D uncertain. Germline assignment: CDR1 MNHEY and CDR2 SVGAGI. Deletions cut 6 bases from V and 9 bases from J, with 15 bases between. The CDR3 spans 13 residues. The CDR3: CASSTALEGPQHF. CDR3 bases: TGTGCCAGCAGCACAGCTCTGGAGGGGCCCCAGCATTTT.

The rearrangement uses TRBV5-4 and TRBJ1-2; D ambiguous. Deletions cut 4 bases from V and 4 bases from J, with 8 bases between. Germline CDR1 is SGHNT and CDR2 is YYREEE (reference sequence). CDR3 length: 12 residues. CDR3 in DNA: TGTGCCAGCAGCCCCGACGGCTATGGCTACACCTTC. It yields the protein CASSPDGYGYTF.

This chain connects TRBV6-1 to TRBJ2-5; no firm D call. V dropped 3 bases and J dropped 5 bases, with 7 bases sitting between them. The germline gives CDR1 MNHNS, CDR2 SASEGT. The CDR3 runs to 12 residues. The CDR3 coding sequence is TGTGCCAGCAGTGATCGTAGGGAGACCCAGTACTTC. Amino acid sequence: CASSDRRETQYF.

This clone was seen a handful of times. This rearrangement joins TRBV6-5 to TRBJ2-4, with D perhaps matching TRBD1 (5 bases). The CDR3 is 12 residues long. CDR1 MNHEY and CDR2 SVGAGI come from the germline V gene. V was trimmed by 6 bases and J by 8 bases, leaving 11 bases between them. CDR3 loop: CASRNQGYIQYF. The CDR3 nucleotides read TGTGCCAGCAGAAACCAGGGTTACATTCAGTACTTC.

This chain links TRBV24-1 with TRBJ2-1, with D possibly TRBD2 on 6 matching bases. The CDR3 loop spans 16 amino acids. Deletions cut 4 bases from V and 5 bases from J, with 17 bases between. The germline gives CDR1 KGHDR, CDR2 SFDVKD. The CDR3 DNA sequence: TGTGCCACCAGTGACCCGAATGCGGGAAATAACAATGAGCAGTTCTTC. It yields the protein CATSDPNAGNNNEQFF.

By share of the sample, this clone is medium-sized. The chain has TRBV5-6 and TRBJ1-1; D is ambiguous. Looked up from germline, CDR1 is SGHDT and CDR2 is YYEEEE. The V gene lost 2 bases and the J gene lost 4 bases, with 12 bases spanning the gap. CDR3 length equals 14 residues. Here the CDR3 DNA reads TGTGCCAGCAGCTTAAACACGTACCCCACTGAAGCTTTCTTT. It yields the protein CASSLNTYPTEAFF.

This chain joins TRBV24-1 and TRBJ1-5; a possible D gene is TRBD1 (5 bases). There are 15 residues in the CDR3. The germline V and J ends were trimmed by 4 bases and 11 bases, with 20 bases remaining between them. Per the germline V gene, CDR1 is KGHDR and CDR2 is SFDVKD. The CDR3 here is CATSDSGRSRGAQHF. The CDR3 coding sequence is TGTGCCACCAGTGACTCGGGACGGTCAAGGGGAGCCCAGCATTTT.

The rearrangement links TRBV7-9 to TRBJ2-1, with no clear D. The CDR3 runs to 13 residues. Trimming removed 5 bases at V and 8 bases at J, with 13 bases between. Germline CDR1 SEHNR, CDR2 FQNEAQ (reference sequence). CDR3 nucleotides: TGTGCCAGCAGCCCTAGACCCGTCGATGAGCAGTTCTTC. Protein product: CASSPRPVDEQFF.

V and J are TRBV3-1 (or the pseudogene TRBV3-2) and TRBJ1-3; no reliable D call. Looked up from germline, CDR1 is LGHDT and CDR2 is YNNKEL (reference sequence). The V end lost 6 bases, the J end lost 1 base, and 13 bases lay between the germline ends. CDR3 length: 15 amino acids. CDR3 residues: CASSPSPVSGNTIYF. CDR3 nucleotide sequence: TGTGCCAGCAGTCCTTCCCCTGTGTCTGGAAACACCATATATTTT.

The chain employs TRBV7-8 and TRBJ2-7, with TRBD2 as a possible D gene (5 bases). This CDR3 contains 18 residues. Trimming stripped 4 bases from V and 5 bases from J, with 27 bases between. Germline V lookup: CDR1 SGHVS, CDR2 FQNEAQ. CDR3 amino acids: CASSSVASRSTWAHEQYF. The CDR3 nucleotides read TGTGCCAGCAGCTCCGTCGCTAGCCGGTCCACCTGGGCGCACGAGCAGTACTTC.

The rearrangement links TRBV5-4 to TRBJ2-7; possibly TRBD2 for D (6 bases). The CDR3 extends over 14 amino acids. The germline V gene has CDR1 SGHNT and CDR2 YYREEE (reference sequence). V lost 8 bases and J lost 3, with 18 bases in between. CDR3 DNA: TGTGCCAGTAGCCCCCGGGACTCTTTCTACGAGCAGTACTTC. Translated: CASSPRDSFYEQYF.

V and J are TRBV24-1 and TRBJ2-1; a possible D gene is TRBD1 (5 bases). This CDR3 is 15 amino acids long. Germline CDR1 and CDR2: KGHDR and SFDVKD. V was pared by 0 bases and J by 5 bases, with 10 bases between. The CDR3 region has the DNA TGTGCCACCAGTGATTTGCCGGGCAGGGACAATGAGCAGTTCTTC. This sequence encodes CATSDLPGRDNEQFF.

CDR3 sequence: CAIREPGETQYF. Written as DNA, the CDR3 is TGTGCCATCAGGGAGCCAGGGGAGACCCAGTACTTC. This chain uses TRBV10-3 with TRBJ2-5; tentatively, D is TRBD1 (5 bases). The germline CDR1 and CDR2 sequences are ENHRY and SYGVKD. V shed 6 bases and J shed 5 bases, with 10 bases lying between them. This CDR3 has 12 amino acids.

This chain links TRBV27 with TRBJ2-5; no clear D gene. Looked up from germline, CDR1 is MNHEY and CDR2 is SMNVEV (reference sequence). This CDR3 is built from 14 residues. The germline V and J ends were trimmed by 1 base and 4 bases, with 10 bases remaining between them. DNA for the CDR3: TGTGCCAGCAGTTTATTAGGTGGCGGAGAGACCCAGTACTTC. Its translation: CASSLLGGGETQYF.

The chain employs TRBV4-3 and TRBJ1-4, with TRBD1 matching over 8 bases. The CDR3 has 15 amino acids. The germline V gene has CDR1 LGHNA and CDR2 YSLEER. V shed 5 bases, J shed 6 bases, and the junction held 8 bases outside the gene matches. The CDR3 spells CASSAQGGGDEKLFF. CDR3 DNA: TGCGCCAGCAGCGCACAGGGGGGCGGGGATGAAAAACTGTTTTTT.

The CDR3 loop is CASSVGETQYF. In DNA form, the CDR3 reads TGTGCCAGTAGTGTTGGGGAGACCCAGTACTTC. The genes are TRBV19 and TRBJ2-5; no firm D call. The V gene lost 5 bases and the J gene lost 5 bases, with 6 bases spanning the gap. This CDR3 is built from 11 residues. Germline-derived CDR1 and CDR2 are LNHDA and SQIVND (reference sequence).